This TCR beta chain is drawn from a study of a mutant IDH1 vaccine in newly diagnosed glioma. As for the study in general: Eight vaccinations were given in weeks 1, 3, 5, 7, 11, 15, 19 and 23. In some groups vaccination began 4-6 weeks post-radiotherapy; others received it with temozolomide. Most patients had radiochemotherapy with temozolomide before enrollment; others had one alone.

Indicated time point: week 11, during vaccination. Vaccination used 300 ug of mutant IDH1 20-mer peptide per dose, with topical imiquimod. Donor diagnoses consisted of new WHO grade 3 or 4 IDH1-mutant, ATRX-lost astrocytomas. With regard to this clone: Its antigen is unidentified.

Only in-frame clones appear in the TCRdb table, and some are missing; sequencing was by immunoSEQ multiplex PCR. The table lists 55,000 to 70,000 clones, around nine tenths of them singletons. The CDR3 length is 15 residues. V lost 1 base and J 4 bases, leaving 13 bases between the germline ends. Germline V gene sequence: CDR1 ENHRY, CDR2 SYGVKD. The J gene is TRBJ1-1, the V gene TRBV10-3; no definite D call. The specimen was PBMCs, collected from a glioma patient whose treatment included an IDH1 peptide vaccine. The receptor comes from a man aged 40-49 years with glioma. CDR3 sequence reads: CAISELLRRATEAFF. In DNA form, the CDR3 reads TGTGCCATCAGTGAGTTGTTAAGAAGAGCCACTGAAGCTTTCTTT.